This T cell receptor beta chain comes out of a study of blood T cell repertoires in COVID-19 (dated by TCRdb to about 2020). Study-level background: Samples from collaborators originated in the United States, Italy and Spain and spanned both the acute and convalescent phases of COVID-19. The material from the prospective study consisted of cDNA or gDNA derived from T cells, B-cell-depleted T cells, or PBMCs. The dataset comprised deeply sampled blood TCRbeta repertoires from subjects exposed to, actively infected with, or recovered from COVID-19. The repertoires were made available in a free public database intended to serve as a resource for research on the immune response to SARS-CoV-2. The samples were drawn from two sources: the first 160 participants of the ongoing ImmuneRACE study, and over 950 subjects contributed by 6 global collaborators. A de-identified subject ID, COVID-19 status, age in years and sex were almost always included in the sample metadata. Where HLA class I and class II types were available, the types were taken from metadata supplied by the sample provider, not from assay-based typing.

Deletion took 6 bases off V and 2 bases off J, with a span of 8 bases between the germline ends. According to the germline V gene, CDR1 reads MNHEY and CDR2 reads SVGAGI. The CDR3 goes from the cysteine to the phenylalanine over 12 residues. Only the CDR3 region is kept as DNA, spanning 36 bases read in frame from base 1. Participants in the prospective study were aged roughly 18 to 100 years, lived in about two dozen United States geographic areas, and enrolled through a virtual design. Cohort assignment in the prospective study relied on participant-reported clinical history from a screening survey and a study questionnaire. Recovered participants in ImmuneRACE Cohort 3 were defined as having two consecutive negative NP/OP PCR tests, clearance from a healthcare professional, or resolution of symptoms. Mobile phlebotomists in the prospective study collected whole blood, serum and a nasopharyngeal or oropharyngeal swab from every participant. Over a 2-month period, participants in the prospective study had the option of providing additional blood draws and questionnaires. Before DNA extraction, blood samples from the prospective study were shipped at room temperature or frozen.

The study at large found these results: Clinical and demographic metadata were provided uncurated, with the amount varying by source and participant.

The immunoSEQ Assay, a bias-controlled multiplex PCR, was used to amplify TCRbeta CDR3 regions from genomic DNA. The original pipeline was this. The number of nucleated cells in each sample was estimated from the amplification of reference gene primers within the assay. To quantify the absolute abundance of each unique TCRbeta CDR3 rearrangement, sequence reads were collapsed and filtered. For each sample, productive Simpson clonality was calculated as the square root of Simpson's diversity index over productive rearrangements. TCRdb carries this immuneACCESS record with in-frame sequences only. Its versions omit some clonotypes, under half of them owing to an unresolved V gene in the studies checked, with the rest unexplained. V and J calls plus clone size are reproduced from that table; the DNA served to infer D and trimming. Here the sample has almost 250,000 clones; around 84% occur a single time. The ten largest clones take up approximately 1.6% of the sample.

Note on this clone: The antigen it binds to is not known. Qualities for individual bases were not recorded, and no much larger clone is one base off.

The receptor chain draws on TRBV6-5 and TRBJ2-7; a confident D gene designation cannot be given. Specimen: PBMCs or T cells enriched from blood (not recorded which). This clonotype originated in a woman in her forties or fifties who had recovered from COVID-19. DNA sequence: TGTGCCAGCAGCCGGTCGACCTACGAGCAGTACTTC. This codes for CASSRSTYEQYF.